Each of the 12 T cell receptor beta chains below was sequenced from the same sample in a study of blood T cell repertoires in COVID-19. Assay: immunoSEQ multiplex PCR; the TCRdb copy retains only in-frame clones and omits some. In the table there are a few hundred thousand clones, 75% to 90% of which are singletons. The sequencing input was peripheral blood. Source of these receptors: a woman in her 30s with active or convalescent COVID-19.

The chain links TRBV27 to TRBJ1-6, with D possibly matching TRBD1 (6 bases). The CDR3 covers 16 residues. Germline CDR1 is MNHEY and CDR2 is SMNVEV (reference sequence). V was trimmed by 7 bases and J by 7 bases, leaving 20 bases between them. The CDR3 nucleotides are TGTGCCAGCACCCACAATTATAGGGGGACGAATTCACCCCTCCACTTT. It specifies CASTHNYRGTNSPLHF.

The J gene is TRBJ1-4, the V gene TRBV18; D possibly corresponds to TRBD1 (6 bases). V was trimmed by 3 bases and J by 0 bases, leaving 8 bases between them. The CDR3 is 15 residues long. Germline V CDR1 and CDR2: KGHSH, LQKENI. The CDR3 region has the DNA TGTGCCAGCTCACCCGGGGGGCCAACTAATGAAAAACTGTTTTTT. Amino acid sequence: CASSPGGPTNEKLFF.

V is TRBV9 and J is TRBJ2-5; 9 nucleotides align to TRBD1. The germline V gene encodes CDR1 SGDLS and CDR2 YYNGEE. The CDR3 runs to 16 residues. Trimming cost V 4 bases and J 1 base; bases outside gene matches: 8. As DNA, the CDR3 is TGTGCCAGCAGCCCCGGGACAGGGTATGGCCAAGAGACCCAGTACTTC. This gives the protein CASSPGTGYGQETQYF.

The chain is built from TRBV4-2 and TRBJ2-1, with 11 bases that match TRBD2. The CDR3 has 13 amino acids. Germline CDR1 is LGHNA and CDR2 is YNFKEQ. Trimming at V came to 11 bases and at J to 8 bases, leaving 8 bases not matched to a gene. CDR3 sequence reads: CACGTSGSDEQFF. The CDR3 bases are TGTGCCTGCGGGACTAGCGGCAGTGATGAGCAGTTCTTC.

The V and J genes are TRBV7-2 and TRBJ1-2; 7 positions agree with TRBD1. The CDR3 runs to 14 residues. J gave up 7 bases and V 5 bases, and 10 bases lay outside the gene matches. Germline CDR1 is SGHTA and CDR2 is FQGNSA. The CDR3 DNA sequence: TGTGCCAGCAGCCCCCGCCTTGACAGGGTTGGCTACACCTTC. This gives the protein CASSPRLDRVGYTF. The full variable domain, with the rest looked up from reference TRBV7-2 and TRBJ1-2, is GAGVSQSPSNKVTEKGKDVELRCDPISGHTALYWYRQSLGQGLEFLIYFQGNSAPDKSGLPSDRFSAERTGGSVSTLTIQRTQQEDSAVYLCASSPRLDRVGYTFGSGTRLTVV.

V gene TRBV5-1 combines with J gene TRBJ2-7; 9 bases fit TRBD1. Per germline, CDR1 SGHRS and CDR2 YFSETQ. V dropped 4 bases and J dropped 5; count of bases not matched to a gene: 10. CDR3 size: 15 residues. The CDR3 DNA reads as TGCGCCAGCAGCCCCCTCGGGACAGGGCTTAACGAGCAGTACTTC. Protein sequence: CASSPLGTGLNEQYF. The full variable domain, in which reference TRBV5-1 and TRBJ2-7 provide the parts outside the CDR3, is KAGVTQTPRYLIKTRGQQVTLSCSPISGHRSVSWYQQTPGQGLQFLFEYFSETQRNKGNFPGRFSGRQFSNSRSEMNVSTLELGDSALYLCASSPLGTGLNEQYFGPGTRLTVT.

The chain combines TRBV7-2 with TRBJ2-2; no definite D call. The ends were cut back, 6 bases at V and 4 bases at J, with 15 bases in the middle. Germline assignment: CDR1 SGHTA and CDR2 FQGNSA. The CDR3 consists of 15 residues. The CDR3 spells CASSFEWSATGELFF. As DNA, the CDR3 is TGTGCCAGCAGTTTTGAATGGAGTGCCACCGGGGAGCTGTTTTTT.

The CDR3: CASSTTAYGYTF. Written as DNA, the CDR3 is TGTGCCAGCAGCACCACTGCCTATGGCTACACCTTC. The chain recombines TRBV6-2 or TRBV6-3 with TRBJ1-2; D call uncertain. V was cut by 6 bases and J by 4 bases, with 9 bases left in between. CDR1 is MNHEY, CDR2 SVGEGT, per germline. This CDR3 has 12 amino acids.

J is TRBJ1-1 and V is TRBV15; D unresolved. Looked up from germline, CDR1 is LNHNV and CDR2 is YYDKDF (reference sequence). Trimming cost V 5 bases and J 7 bases, with 11 bases left between them. This CDR3 region has 12 residues. CDR3 sequence (DNA): TGTGCCACCAGCCCCCAGGCTGGTGAAGCTTTCTTT. It specifies CATSPQAGEAFF.

The chain links TRBV3-1 (or the pseudogene TRBV3-2) to TRBJ1-4; no clear D gene. Germline V CDR1 and CDR2: LGHDT, YNNKEL (reference sequence). Trimming shortened V by 1 base and J by 0 bases, and 3 bases separated the two germline ends. This CDR3 contains 14 residues. In DNA form, the CDR3 reads TGTGCCAGCAGCCAAGCCACAACTAATGAAAAACTGTTTTTT. Its translation: CASSQATTNEKLFF.

In its sample, this clone was seen once. The CDR3 DNA sequence: TGTGCCAGCAGCCCCGGGGCAGGGACAGGGTCTGTAGAGACCCAGTACTTC. Protein product: CASSPGAGTGSVETQYF. V gene TRBV4-2 combines with J gene TRBJ2-5; 9 bases align to TRBD1. CDR3 length: 17 residues. Germline values: CDR1 LGHNA, CDR2 YNFKEQ. The V and J ends lost 4 bases and 4 bases, in that order; junction bases with no gene match: 13.

Judged by abundance, this clone is large. CDR3 sequence reads: CASSPGRSEQYF. The CDR3 DNA is TGTGCCAGCTCACCGGGCCGTAGTGAGCAGTACTTC. The chain links TRBV18 to TRBJ2-7; D is ambiguous. The CDR3 is 12 amino acids. Trimming left V 3 bases short and J 7 bases short, with 10 bases between. Germline V gene lookup returns CDR1 KGHSH and CDR2 LQKENI.